The clone carrying this T cell receptor beta chain turned up a few times. Its antigen is currently unknown. This sample is part of a study of CD8 T cells in ankylosing spondylitis. Generation of TCR beta libraries employed quantitative 5'-RACE incorporating molecular barcodes. TCRdb processed the 5' RACE reads anew with MiXCR; each CDR3 protein has one entry. The sample lists more than 650,000 distinct CDR3 sequences, about an eighth occurring once. Findings of the study overall: Reports of some motif variants in reactive arthritis synovial fluid and blood predate this one. Typical of ankylosing spondylitis blood, it appeared, was a TCR beta motif of fewer than 10 highly homologous variants. Disease-linked clones displayed a CD8+ phenotype and appeared relatively rarely in peripheral blood. Within matched ankylosing spondylitis synovial fluid, disease-linked clones were reportedly significantly enriched.

The sequence was obtained from a male donor with ankylosing spondylitis. Sequencing input: blood, either unsorted or a sorted T cell fraction (not recorded which).

The chain's CDR3 is CASSTRGLDTEAFF. For the CDR3, the DNA is TGTGCCAGTAGCACCAGGGGGCTGGACACTGAAGCTTTCTTT. This chain links TRBV19 with TRBJ1-1, with TRBD1 identical over 8 bases. The CDR3 has 14 amino acids. Germline CDR1 reads LNHDA; CDR2 reads SQIVND (reference sequence). Trimming cost V 6 bases and J 3 bases; bases outside gene matches: 6.